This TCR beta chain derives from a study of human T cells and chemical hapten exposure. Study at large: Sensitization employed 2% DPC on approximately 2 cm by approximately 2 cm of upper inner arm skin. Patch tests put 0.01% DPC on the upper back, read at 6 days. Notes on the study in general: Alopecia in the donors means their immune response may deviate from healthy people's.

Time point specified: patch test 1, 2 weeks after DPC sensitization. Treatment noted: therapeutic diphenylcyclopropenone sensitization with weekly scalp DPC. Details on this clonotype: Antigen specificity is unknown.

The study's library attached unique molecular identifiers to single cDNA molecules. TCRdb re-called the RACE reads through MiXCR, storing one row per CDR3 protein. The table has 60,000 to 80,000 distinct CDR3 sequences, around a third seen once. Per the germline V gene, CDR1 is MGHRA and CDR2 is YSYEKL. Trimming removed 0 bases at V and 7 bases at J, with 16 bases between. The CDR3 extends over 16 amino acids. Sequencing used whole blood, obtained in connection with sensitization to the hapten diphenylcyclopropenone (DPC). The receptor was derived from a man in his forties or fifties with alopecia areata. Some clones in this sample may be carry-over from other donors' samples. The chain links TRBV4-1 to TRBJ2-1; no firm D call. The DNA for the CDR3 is TGCGCCAGCAGCCAAGAAAGTAAGGCCTGGGGAAATGAGCAGTTCTTC. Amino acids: CASSQESKAWGNEQFF.